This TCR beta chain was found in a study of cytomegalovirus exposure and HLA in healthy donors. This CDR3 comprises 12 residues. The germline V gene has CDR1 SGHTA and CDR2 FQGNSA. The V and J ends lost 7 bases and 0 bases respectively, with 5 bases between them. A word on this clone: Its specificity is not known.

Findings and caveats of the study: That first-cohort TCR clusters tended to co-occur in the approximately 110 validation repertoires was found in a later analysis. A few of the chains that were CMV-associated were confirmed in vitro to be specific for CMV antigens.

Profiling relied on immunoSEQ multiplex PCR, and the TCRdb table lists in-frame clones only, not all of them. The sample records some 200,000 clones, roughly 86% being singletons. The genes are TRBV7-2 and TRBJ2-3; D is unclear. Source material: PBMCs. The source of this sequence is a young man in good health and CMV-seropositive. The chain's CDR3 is CASTQSTDTQYF. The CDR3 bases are TGTGCCAGCACCCAAAGCACAGATACGCAGTATTTT.